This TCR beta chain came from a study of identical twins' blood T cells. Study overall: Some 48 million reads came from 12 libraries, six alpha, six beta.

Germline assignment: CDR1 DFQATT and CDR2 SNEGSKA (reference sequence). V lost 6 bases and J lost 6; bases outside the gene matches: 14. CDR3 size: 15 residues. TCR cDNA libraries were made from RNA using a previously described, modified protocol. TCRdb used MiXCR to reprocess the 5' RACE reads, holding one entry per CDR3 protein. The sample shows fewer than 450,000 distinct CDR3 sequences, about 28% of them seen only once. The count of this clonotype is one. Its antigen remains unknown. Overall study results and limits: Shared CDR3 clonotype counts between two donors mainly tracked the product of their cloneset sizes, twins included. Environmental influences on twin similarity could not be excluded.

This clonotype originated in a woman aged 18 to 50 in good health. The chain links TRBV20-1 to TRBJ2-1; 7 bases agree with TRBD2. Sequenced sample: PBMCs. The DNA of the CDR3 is TGCAGTGCCGGTTTCGCGGGAGTTCGTTCCAATGAGCAGTTCTTC. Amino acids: CSAGFAGVRSNEQFF.